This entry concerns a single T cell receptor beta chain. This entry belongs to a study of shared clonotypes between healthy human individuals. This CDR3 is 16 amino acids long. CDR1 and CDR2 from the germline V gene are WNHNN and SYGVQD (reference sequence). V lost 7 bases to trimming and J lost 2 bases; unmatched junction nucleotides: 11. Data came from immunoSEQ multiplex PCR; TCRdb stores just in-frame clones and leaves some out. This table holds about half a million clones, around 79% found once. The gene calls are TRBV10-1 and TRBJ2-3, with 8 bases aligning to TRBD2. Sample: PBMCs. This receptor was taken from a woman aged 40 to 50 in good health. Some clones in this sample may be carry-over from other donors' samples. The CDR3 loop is CASTSGREGYTDTQYF. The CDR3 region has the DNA TGCGCCAGCACCAGCGGGAGAGAGGGATACACAGATACGCAGTATTTT.